This TCR beta chain was profiled in a study of T cell responses to AZD1222 COVID-19 vaccine. The CDR3 has 15 amino acids. From germline, CDR1 is LNHDA and CDR2 SQIVND (reference sequence). V was shortened by 0 bases and J by 2 bases, with 10 bases between the two germline ends. The data were produced by immunoSEQ multiplex PCR, yet TCRdb's version contains in-frame clones alone and is incomplete. The table has fewer than 150,000 clones, 70% to 90% seen once; the top ten hold over 8%. This clonotype originated in an adult who received the AZD1222 COVID-19 vaccine. The sample consisted of peripheral blood, taken 28 days after the second AZD1222 dose. V usage is TRBV19 and J usage is TRBJ1-2; no firm D call. DNA of the CDR3: TGTGCCAGTAGTATAGACGCTATCTCCAACTATGGCTACACCTTC. This sequence encodes CASSIDAISNYGYTF.